The next 23 T cell receptor beta chains were all read from a single sample in a study of blood T cell repertoires in COVID-19. TCRdb's copy holds only in-frame clones and misses some; the assay was immunoSEQ multiplex PCR. The sample has 200,000 to 250,000 clones, 75% to 90% seen once. Sequencing input: peripheral blood. Receptors were obtained from a man aged 25 to 40 who had recovered from COVID-19.

The chain couples TRBV12-5 to TRBJ1-4; TRBD1 matches at 8 bases. Germline CDR1 reads LGHNT; CDR2 reads FRNRAP. The CDR3 is 14 amino acids. Losses at the gene ends were 2 bases for V and 6 bases for J; bases not matched to a gene: 2. Here the CDR3 reads CASGLTGGYEKLFF. The CDR3 DNA is TGTGCTAGTGGTTTGACAGGGGGGTATGAAAAACTGTTTTTT.

J is TRBJ2-1 and V is TRBV29-1; no firm D call. The CDR3 totals 15 residues. Trimming pared 1 base from V and 3 bases from J, leaving 13 bases between. The V gene's germline CDR1 is SQVTM and CDR2 ANQGSEA. CDR3 DNA: TGCAGCGTTGAAGTTGCACATCGAAGCTACAATGAGCAGTTCTTC. This encodes CSVEVAHRSYNEQFF.

The V call is TRBV29-1, the J call TRBJ1-1, with TRBD1 as a possible D gene (5 bases). V dropped 2 bases and J dropped 1 base, with 8 bases sitting between them. The CDR3 spans 13 residues. The germline V gene encodes CDR1 SQVTM and CDR2 ANQGSEA. This CDR3 reads CSVERQGNTEAFF. CDR3 DNA: TGCAGCGTTGAACGCCAGGGGAACACTGAAGCTTTCTTT.

V is TRBV18 and J is TRBJ2-5; 8 bases are a match to TRBD1. V lost 3 bases and J lost 3; bases outside the gene matches: 6. This CDR3 spans 15 amino acids. Germline-derived CDR1 and CDR2 are KGHSH and LQKENI. Written as DNA, the CDR3 is TGTGCCAGCTCACCTACTGCACAGGGGGAAGAGACCCAGTACTTC. Translation: CASSPTAQGEETQYF.

This chain links TRBV6-6 with TRBJ1-5, with a possible D match to TRBD1 (5 bases). The germline V gene has CDR1 MNHNY and CDR2 SVGAGI (reference sequence). The CDR3 sequence is 15 residues long. Trimming left V 6 bases short and J 2 bases short, with 14 bases between. CDR3 in DNA: TGTGCCAGCAGCCGGGGGTTTCAGGGCAATCAGCCCCAGCATTTT. Translation: CASSRGFQGNQPQHF.

This rearrangement joins TRBV6-2 or TRBV6-3 to TRBJ2-3, with 11 bases fitting TRBD2. The junction had 15 bases not matched to a gene; V was cut back by 2 bases and J by 2 bases. The germline V gene has CDR1 MNHEY and CDR2 SVGEGT. CDR3 size: 20 residues. CDR3 sequence (DNA): TGTGCCAGCAGTTACAAGGGCACCCAACTAGCGGGGGCCTACACAGATACGCAGTATTTT. Its protein is CASSYKGTQLAGAYTDTQYF.

This sequence joins TRBV10-1 and TRBJ2-5, with D possibly TRBD2 on 6 matching bases. CDR3 length: 15 residues. The V gene's germline CDR1 is WNHNN and CDR2 SYGVQD (reference sequence). V gave up 3 bases and J gave up 2 bases, with 13 bases separating them. DNA for the CDR3: TGCGCCAGCAGTGAAGCCCAGGAGGGACAAGAGACCCAGTACTTC. It encodes CASSEAQEGQETQYF.

V and J are TRBV10-2 and TRBJ2-1; TRBD2 is a possible D gene (6 bases). V shed 1 base and J shed 5 bases, with 9 bases lying between them. The CDR3 has 14 residues. Germline CDR1 is WSHSY and CDR2 is SAAADI. The CDR3: CASSELEGNNEQFF. CDR3 DNA: TGCGCCAGCAGTGAGTTGGAGGGGAACAATGAGCAGTTCTTC.

This clone was counted a single time. The chain employs TRBV6-5 and TRBJ1-2; TRBD1 agrees at 10 bases. The V gene's germline CDR1 is MNHEY and CDR2 SVGAGI. V lost 7 bases, J lost 7 bases, and 9 bases stayed unmatched. The CDR3 spans 14 residues. The CDR3 loop reads CASTRRTGGGGYTF. The DNA for the CDR3 is TGTGCCAGCACTCGACGGACAGGGGGTGGTGGCTACACCTTC.

This chain connects TRBV19 to TRBJ1-2; D remains ambiguous. The CDR3 runs 13 residues. V shed 9 bases and J shed 6 bases, with 17 bases lying between them. Germline V gene data show CDR1 as LNHDA and CDR2 as SQIVND (reference sequence). For the CDR3, the DNA is TGTGCCAGCGGATCAGGAGGGATCGATGGCTACACCTTC. It yields the protein CASGSGGIDGYTF.

The rearrangement links TRBV2 to TRBJ1-5; D remains ambiguous. CDR1 and CDR2 (germline): SNHLY, FYNNEI. CDR3 length equals 14 residues. V was shortened by 7 bases and J by 0 bases, with 10 bases between the two germline ends. The CDR3 DNA reads as TGTGCCAGCACTAGTGAGTATAGCAATCAGCCCCAGCATTTT. Its protein is CASTSEYSNQPQHF.

The rearrangement links TRBV29-1 to TRBJ2-7; D ambiguous. The V gene lost 5 bases and the J gene lost 4 bases, with 9 bases spanning the gap. This CDR3 is 11 amino acids long. The germline V gene encodes CDR1 SQVTM and CDR2 ANQGSEA. The CDR3 bases are TGCAGCGTTCTATCGAGGTACGAGCAGTACTTC. This sequence encodes CSVLSRYEQYF.

This clone was seen a handful of times. This chain links TRBV2 with TRBJ2-1, with a possible D match to TRBD1 (6 bases). Trimming took off 3 bases at V and 4 bases at J, with 10 bases between the two ends. Germline values: CDR1 SNHLY, CDR2 FYNNEI. CDR3 length: 14 residues. The CDR3 protein is CASSEQGPYNEQFF. The CDR3 nucleotides read TGTGCCAGCAGTGAGCAGGGGCCTTACAATGAGCAGTTCTTC.

The V gene is TRBV9, the J gene TRBJ1-4; weak D call: TRBD1 (5 bases). V was shortened by 2 bases and J by 7 bases, with 18 bases between the two germline ends. CDR1 is SGDLS, CDR2 YYNGEE, per germline. CDR3 length equals 16 residues. The CDR3 sequence: CASSVAPGTRGEKLFF. CDR3 DNA sequence: TGTGCCAGCAGCGTGGCACCCGGGACGCGGGGTGAAAAACTGTTTTTT.

The genes are TRBV27 and TRBJ2-7, with TRBD1 matching 9 bases. The J segment lost 3 bases and the V segment lost 2 bases, leaving 8 bases of the junction unmatched. The germline V gene has CDR1 MNHEY and CDR2 SMNVEV (reference sequence). The CDR3 has 16 residues. In nucleotides, the CDR3 is TGTGCCAGCAGTTTACTACGGACAGGGGTGGACTACGAGCAGTACTTC. Its protein product is CASSLLRTGVDYEQYF.

The rearrangement uses TRBV9 and TRBJ2-3; D may be TRBD1 (6 bases). The CDR3 has 17 residues. Looked up from germline, CDR1 is SGDLS and CDR2 is YYNGEE. V shed 0 bases and J shed 6 bases, with 20 bases lying between them. The CDR3 loop reads CASSVEGVGARVDTQYF. DNA for the CDR3: TGTGCCAGCAGCGTAGAGGGGGTGGGCGCGAGGGTCGATACGCAGTATTTT.

V and J are TRBV19 and TRBJ1-5; TRBD1 is a possible D gene (5 bases). Germline values: CDR1 LNHDA, CDR2 SQIVND (reference sequence). CDR3 length: 14 amino acids. Trimming shortened V by 3 bases and J by 5 bases, and 11 bases separated the two germline ends. The CDR3 sequence is CASSIGQGHQPQHF. The CDR3 DNA follows: TGTGCCAGTAGTATTGGGCAGGGCCATCAGCCCCAGCATTTT. The variable domain in full, completed from reference TRBV19 and TRBJ1-5, reads DGGITQSPKYLFRKEGQNVTLSCEQNLNHDAMYWYRQDPGQGLRLIYYSQIVNDFQKGDIAEGYSVSREKKESFPLTVTSAQKNPTAFYLCASSIGQGHQPQHFGDGTRLSIL.

The count of this clone is one. V and J are TRBV19 and TRBJ1-4; 8 bases agree with TRBD1. This CDR3 comprises 18 residues. Germline V CDR1 and CDR2: LNHDA, SQIVND (reference sequence). The junction had 12 bases not matched to a gene; V was cut back by 3 bases and J by 3 bases. The chain's CDR3 is CASSISDREFWANEKLFF. CDR3 sequence (DNA): TGTGCCAGTAGTATCTCGGACAGGGAGTTTTGGGCTAATGAAAAACTGTTTTTT.

V usage is TRBV6-6 and J usage is TRBJ2-2; 11 bases agree with TRBD2. Germline lookup yields CDR1 MNHNY and CDR2 SVGAGI (reference sequence). The CDR3 totals 19 residues. The V segment lost 6 bases and the J segment 11 bases; nucleotides outside the gene matches: 23. The CDR3 region is CASSRPDIAGGPNRAELFF. As DNA, the CDR3 is TGTGCCAGCAGCCGACCCGATATAGCGGGGGGGCCCAACCGGGCTGAGCTGTTTTTT.

The V call is TRBV27, the J call TRBJ2-7; 8 nucleotides align to TRBD1. Germline V CDR1 and CDR2: MNHEY, SMNVEV (reference sequence). The CDR3 has 16 residues. The V segment lost 3 bases and the J segment 3 bases; nucleotides outside the gene matches: 10. The CDR3 DNA is TGTGCCAGCAGTTTTACTACCGGGACAGGCTTCTACGAGCAGTACTTC. Protein: CASSFTTGTGFYEQYF.

This chain joins TRBV18 and TRBJ1-3, with 9 bases matching TRBD1. CDR3 length equals 15 residues. Germline V gives CDR1 KGHSH, CDR2 LQKENI. Trimming took 2 bases from V and 8 from J; bases not matched to a gene: 7. CDR3 DNA sequence: TGTGCCAGCTCACCATCCCCGGGACAGGGCCACACCATATATTTT. Protein: CASSPSPGQGHTIYF. Drawing the rest from reference TRBV18 and TRBJ1-3, the complete variable domain is NAGVMQNPRHLVRRRGQEARLRCSPMKGHSHVYWYRQLPEEGLKFMVYLQKENIIDESGMPKERFSAEFPKEGPSILRIQQVVRGDSAAYFCASSPSPGQGHTIYFGEGSWLTVV.

The gene calls are TRBV10-1 and TRBJ2-5; 10 nucleotides match TRBD1. Germline V gene lookup returns CDR1 WNHNN and CDR2 SYGVQD (reference sequence). V shed 2 bases and J 2 bases; nucleotides not matched to a gene: 8. The CDR3 has 17 residues. The CDR3 is CASSERGGQGTQETQYF. CDR3 in DNA: TGCGCCAGCAGTGAGCGGGGGGGACAGGGGACGCAAGAGACCCAGTACTTC.

This chain uses TRBV6-5 with TRBJ2-2; 10 nucleotides match TRBD2. The CDR3 sequence is 15 residues long. Germline-derived CDR1 and CDR2 are MNHEY and SVGAGI. V lost 5 bases to trimming and J lost 1 base; unmatched junction nucleotides: 1. The CDR3 DNA sequence: TGTGCCAGCAGTCAGCGGGGGGGGAACACCGGGGAGCTGTTTTTT. Translating gives CASSQRGGNTGELFF.